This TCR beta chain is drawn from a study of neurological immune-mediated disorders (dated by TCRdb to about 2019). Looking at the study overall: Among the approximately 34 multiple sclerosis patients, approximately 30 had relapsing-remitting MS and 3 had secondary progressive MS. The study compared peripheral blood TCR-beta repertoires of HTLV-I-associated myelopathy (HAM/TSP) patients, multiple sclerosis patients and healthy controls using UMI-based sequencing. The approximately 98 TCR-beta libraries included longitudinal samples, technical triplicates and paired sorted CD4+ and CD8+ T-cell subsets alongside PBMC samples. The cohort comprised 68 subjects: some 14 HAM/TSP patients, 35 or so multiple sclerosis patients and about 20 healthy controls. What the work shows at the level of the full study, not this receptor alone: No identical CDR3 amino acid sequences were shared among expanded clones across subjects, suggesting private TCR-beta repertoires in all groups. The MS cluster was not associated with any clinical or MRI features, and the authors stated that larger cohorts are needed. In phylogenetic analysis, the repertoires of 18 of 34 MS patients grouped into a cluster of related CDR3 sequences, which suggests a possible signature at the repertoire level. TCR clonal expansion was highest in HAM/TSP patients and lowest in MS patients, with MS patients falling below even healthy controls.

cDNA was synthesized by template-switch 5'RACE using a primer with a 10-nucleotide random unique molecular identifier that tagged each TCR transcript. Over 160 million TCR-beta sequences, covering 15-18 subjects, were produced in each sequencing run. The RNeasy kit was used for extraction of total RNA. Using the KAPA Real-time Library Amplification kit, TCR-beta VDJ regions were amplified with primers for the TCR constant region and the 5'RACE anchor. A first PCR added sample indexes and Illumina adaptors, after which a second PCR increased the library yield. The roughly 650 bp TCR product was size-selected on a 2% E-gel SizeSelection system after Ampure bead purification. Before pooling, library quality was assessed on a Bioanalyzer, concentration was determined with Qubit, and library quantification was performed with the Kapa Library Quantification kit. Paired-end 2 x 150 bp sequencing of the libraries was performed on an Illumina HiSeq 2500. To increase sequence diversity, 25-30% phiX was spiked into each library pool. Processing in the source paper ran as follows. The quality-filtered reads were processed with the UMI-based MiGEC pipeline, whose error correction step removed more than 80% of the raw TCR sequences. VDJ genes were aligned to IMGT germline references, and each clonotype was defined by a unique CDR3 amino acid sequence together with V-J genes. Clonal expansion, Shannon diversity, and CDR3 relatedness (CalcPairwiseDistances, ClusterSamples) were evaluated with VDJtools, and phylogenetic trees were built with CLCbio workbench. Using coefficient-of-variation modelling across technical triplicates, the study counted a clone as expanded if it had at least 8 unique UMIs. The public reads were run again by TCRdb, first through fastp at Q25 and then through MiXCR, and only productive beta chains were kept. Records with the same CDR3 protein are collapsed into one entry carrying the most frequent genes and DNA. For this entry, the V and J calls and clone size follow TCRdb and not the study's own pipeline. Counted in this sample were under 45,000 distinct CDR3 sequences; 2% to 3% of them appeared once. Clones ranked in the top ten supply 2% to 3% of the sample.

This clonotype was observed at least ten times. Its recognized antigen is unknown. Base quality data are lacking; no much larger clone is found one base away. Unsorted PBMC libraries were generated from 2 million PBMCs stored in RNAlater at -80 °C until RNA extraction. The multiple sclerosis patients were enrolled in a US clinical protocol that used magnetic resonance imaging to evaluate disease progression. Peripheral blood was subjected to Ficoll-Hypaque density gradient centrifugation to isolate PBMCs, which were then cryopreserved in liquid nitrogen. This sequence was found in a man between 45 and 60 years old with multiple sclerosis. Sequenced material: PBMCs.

Read as DNA, the sequence is TGTGCCAGCAGTCGGGATTTGGATGGGCCAGATACGCAGTATTTT. Translation gives CASSRDLDGPDTQYF. This receptor chain uses TRBV6-5 and TRBJ2-3; TRBD2 is perhaps the D gene, given 5 matching bases. CDR3 length: 15 amino acids, cysteine to phenylalanine. The read is trimmed to its CDR3 DNA, 45 bases read in frame from base 1. CDR1 and CDR2, per the germline V gene, are MNHEY and SVGAGI. The junction shows trimming of 5 bases on V and 4 bases on J, plus 16 bases between the germline ends.